This T cell receptor beta chain was captured in a study of regulatory T cells in long-lasting Graves disease. Study as a whole: In persistent Graves' disease, antithyroid drugs had been taken for over 5 years and TSH receptor antibodies stayed positive. Study observations and caveats: Patients with persistent Graves' had lower TCR diversity than newly diagnosed patients. Thyroid tissue was not sampled; only peripheral blood was. Whereas new patients shared about a thousand public clonotypes, persistent patients shared more, at 2,500 to 3,500.

Stated time point: persistent/refractory GD, antithyroid drugs over 5 years with positive TRAb. Extracted RNA from PBMCs served as the source of the TCR library. Arm-PCR with iRepertoire HTBI primers amplified the CDR3 regions for these TCR beta libraries. Via MiXCR, TCRdb re-called the multiplex PCR reads, giving one row per CDR3 protein. The sample includes about 470,000 distinct CDR3 sequences, less than 25% of them seen just once. This clonotype was observed many times. Antigen: not known. Material: peripheral blood mononuclear cells (PBMCs), obtained when the disease was refractory, from a patient treated with antithyroid drugs. The clonotype originates from a female donor with Graves disease.

The chain's CDR3 is CASSSSETQARDTEAFF. CDR3 nucleotides: TGTGCCAGCAGCAGTTCAGAGACCCAGGCAAGGGACACTGAAGCTTTCTTT. The genes are TRBV7-9 and TRBJ1-1; D unresolved. The CDR3 spans 17 residues. Germline CDR1 and CDR2: SEHNR and FQNEAQ (reference sequence). Deletions cut 5 bases from V and 3 bases from J, with 22 bases between.